These T cell receptor beta chains were read from a single sample in a study of T cells after posttransplantation cyclophosphamide. Clones were read by immunoSEQ multiplex PCR, and TCRdb kept only the in-frame ones, dropping some. Among under 8,000 clones, 90% to 95% were seen once, and the ten largest hold 13%. Material: PBMCs, obtained 1404 days after allogeneic stem cell transplant with posttransplant cyclophosphamide. The receptor source for this set is a female patient between 50 and 60 years old who received an allogeneic stem cell transplant from a related donor, was CMV-positive, and had no GVHD. Some T cells here may be from the graft donor. CDR3s leave out the opening cysteine and the closing phenylalanine or tryptophan. The order of the fields is V gene, clone size, J gene, CDR3 protein. Clone size appears in some rows only: once, few, many, or a class for an expanded clone.

v_call: TRBV6-5
clone_size: NA
j_call: TRBJ1-2
cdr3_aa: ASSYSQGQAGGYT

v_call: TRBV6-6
clone_size: once
j_call: TRBJ1-1
cdr3_aa: ASSYSGQDMNTEAF

v_call: TRBV2
clone_size: NA
j_call: TRBJ2-3
cdr3_aa: ASSEVRITDTQY

v_call: TRBV25-1
clone_size: NA
j_call: TRBJ1-1
cdr3_aa: ASSSSPGYTEAF

v_call: TRBV28
clone_size: NA
j_call: TRBJ2-3
cdr3_aa: ASSSVWVGPGGTDTQY

v_call: TRBV2
clone_size: NA
j_call: TRBJ2-7
cdr3_aa: ASKVQPSYEQY

v_call: TRBV11-2
clone_size: few
j_call: TRBJ2-1
cdr3_aa: ASSPGTGGHNEQF

v_call: TRBV27
clone_size: NA
j_call: TRBJ1-5
cdr3_aa: ASSGQAQPQH

v_call: TRBV7-3
clone_size: NA
j_call: TRBJ2-3
cdr3_aa: ASSEPLAGAAGDTQY

v_call: TRBV11-2
clone_size: NA
j_call: TRBJ1-1
cdr3_aa: ASSHPGVTEAF